The 26 T cell receptor beta chains reported below all come from one sample, sequenced in a study of post-analysis software for immune sequencing data (dated by TCRdb to about 2015). Paper-wide results and their limitations: Significantly higher frequencies in patients than in controls were found for about 5 TRBV segments, including TRBV5-6, TRBV5-1 and TRBV20-1.

No antigen has been assigned to these receptors. Library generation was performed with PCR. Sequenced on an Illumina HiSeq 2500. To reduce PCR and sequencing biases, unique molecular identifiers were built into the TCR beta cDNA libraries. The public reads were reprocessed in TCRdb via fastp at Q25 and MiXCR, keeping in-frame beta chains. Rows matching on CDR3 protein sequence are summarized as one entry with the most common DNA and genes. Within this sample are approximately 730,000 distinct CDR3 sequences, with about half of them counted one time only. The ten largest clones capture roughly 4.5% of the sample. Material for sequencing was blood. The receptors here all came from a girl aged 10-17 years with multiple sclerosis.

The genes are TRBV6-5 and TRBJ2-1, with 12 bases that match TRBD2. In germline, CDR1 is MNHEY, CDR2 SVGAGI. V was pared by 2 bases and J by 4 bases, with 9 bases of the junction left unmatched. CDR3 length: 18 residues. In DNA form, the CDR3 reads TGTGCCAGCAGTTACGTCGGTATGGGACTAGCGGGTTACAATGAGCAGTTCTTC. This gives the protein CASSYVGMGLAGYNEQFF.

The chain carries TRBV15 and TRBJ2-5, with D uncertain. V was pared by 1 base and J by 1 base, with 7 bases between. CDR3 length: 14 residues. The V gene's germline CDR1 is LNHNV and CDR2 YYDKDF (reference sequence). The CDR3 bases are TGTGCCACCAGCAGAGGATATATCCAAGAGACCCAGTACTTC. Its protein product is CATSRGYIQETQYF.

This chain uses TRBV29-1 with TRBJ2-1; D is unresolved. Trimming stripped 4 bases from V and 9 bases from J, with 10 bases between. Germline CDR1 SQVTM, CDR2 ANQGSEA. The CDR3 is made up of 11 amino acids. The chain's CDR3 is CSVVGGGEQFF. The CDR3 DNA reads as TGCAGCGTTGTTGGCGGCGGTGAGCAGTTCTTC.

The V call is TRBV2, the J call TRBJ2-1, with 7 nucleotides matching TRBD1. V was clipped by 8 bases and J by 6 bases; unmatched bases: 7. Germline V gene data show CDR1 as SNHLY and CDR2 as FYNNEI. CDR3 length equals 13 residues. This chain's CDR3 is CASPLRQGNEQFF. DNA for the CDR3: TGTGCCAGCCCCCTGAGACAGGGCAATGAGCAGTTCTTC.

This chain connects TRBV20-1 to TRBJ2-5, with 7 bases identical to TRBD1. This CDR3 spans 14 amino acids. V gave up 0 bases and J gave up 5 bases; unmatched junction bases: 6. Germline CDR1 and CDR2: DFQATT and SNEGSKA (reference sequence). The CDR3 spells CSAREIQGYETQYF. In DNA form, the CDR3 reads TGCAGTGCTAGAGAGATACAGGGGTACGAGACCCAGTACTTC.

CDR3 nucleotides: TGTGCCAGCAGTTACTCGATGGGGGACAGGGAGTCCTACGAGCAGTACTTC. Amino acids: CASSYSMGDRESYEQYF. J is TRBJ2-7 and V is TRBV6-5; 9 bases line up with TRBD1. The germline V gene has CDR1 MNHEY and CDR2 SVGAGI. CDR3 length: 17 amino acids. Germline trimming cut 0 bases from V and 1 base from J; bases unmatched to any gene: 7.

This clonotype was seen a single time. One junction end does not reproduce the germline sequence, and a read error may be involved. The genes are TRBV29-1 and TRBJ2-1, with D possibly matching TRBD2 (7 bases). Germline V gene data show CDR1 as SQVTM and CDR2 as ANQGSEA. CDR3 length: 15 amino acids. As DNA, the CDR3 is TGCAGCGTGGGGGGGCGGAGGAGCTCCTACAATGGGCAGTTCTTC. The encoded protein is CSVGGRRSSYNGQFF.

The chain combines TRBV20-1 with TRBJ2-5; no firm D call. V lost 6 bases and J lost 4, with 15 bases in between. The CDR3 sequence is 13 residues long. The V gene's germline CDR1 is DFQATT and CDR2 SNEGSKA (reference sequence). The CDR3 sequence is CSARAGRGETQYF. The CDR3 nucleotides read TGCAGTGCCCGCGCCGGGCGCGGAGAGACCCAGTACTTC.

This sequence joins TRBV7-6 and TRBJ2-5; D unclear. Looked up from germline, CDR1 is SGHVS and CDR2 is FNYEAQ. The CDR3 extends over 14 amino acids. Trimming removed 7 bases at V and 0 bases at J, with 12 bases between. In DNA form, the CDR3 reads TGTGCCAGCAACCTGAGCCCGTACCAAGAGACCCAGTACTTC. Translated: CASNLSPYQETQYF.

A few counts support this clonotype. This chain connects TRBV19 to TRBJ2-1; 9 nucleotides match TRBD2. Germline CDR1 LNHDA, CDR2 SQIVND (reference sequence). The ends lost 6 bases at V and 0 bases at J; junction bases unmatched: 3. This CDR3 has 15 residues. The CDR3 nucleotides are TGTGCCAGTAGGGTTAGCGGGAGCTCCTACAATGAGCAGTTCTTC. It encodes CASRVSGSSYNEQFF.

CDR3 nucleotides: TGTGCCATCAGTGAGGGGACACTTTCTAGGGAGCAGTACTTC. Its translation is CAISEGTLSREQYF. The chain uses TRBV10-3 and TRBJ2-7; possibly TRBD1 for D (6 bases). The V end lost 2 bases, the J end lost 7 bases, and 15 bases lay between the germline ends. CDR1 is ENHRY, CDR2 SYGVKD, per germline. The CDR3 covers 14 residues.

This clonotype was seen more than once but under ten times. V gene TRBV29-1 combines with J gene TRBJ2-4; no definite D call. There are 12 residues in the CDR3. Germline-derived CDR1 and CDR2 are SQVTM and ANQGSEA. Deletions cut 5 bases from V and 2 bases from J, with 7 bases between. The CDR3 DNA reads TGCAGCGTTCTACAAACCAAAAACATTCAGTACTTC. Translation: CSVLQTKNIQYF. Supplemented by reference TRBV29-1 and TRBJ2-4, the full variable domain reads SAVISQKPSRDICQRGTSLTIQCQVDSQVTMMFWYRQQPGQSLTLIATANQGSEATYESGFVIDKFPISRPNLTFSTLTVSNMSPEDSSIYLCSVLQTKNIQYFGAGTRLSVL.

The rearrangement links TRBV29-1 to TRBJ1-1, with D possibly TRBD1 on 5 matching bases. The ends were cut back, 7 bases at V and 2 bases at J, with 11 bases in the middle. Germline V lookup: CDR1 SQVTM, CDR2 ANQGSEA. The CDR3 totals 12 residues. CDR3 sequence (DNA): TGCAGCGCGCAAAGGGGAAACACTGAAGCTTTCTTT. Translation gives CSAQRGNTEAFF.

The chain couples TRBV20-1 to TRBJ2-3, with D uncertain. V lost 4 bases and J lost 0, with 14 bases in between. Germline CDR1 is DFQATT and CDR2 is SNEGSKA (reference sequence). This CDR3 contains 15 residues. The DNA for the CDR3 is TGCAGTGCTACCCCCTTAGAGGAAAGCACAGATACGCAGTATTTT. It yields the protein CSATPLEESTDTQYF.

The V and J genes are TRBV29-1 and TRBJ2-4; D possibly corresponds to TRBD2 (6 bases). The DNA end is a closer match to TRBJ2-7, so the J assignment may be wrong. The CDR3 is 13 residues long. Germline values: CDR1 SQVTM, CDR2 ANQGSEA. The CDR3 coding sequence is TGCAGCGTTGAAGATGAGGGAGGCAACGAGCAGTACTTC. Its protein product is CSVEDEGGNEQYF.

V and J are TRBV5-1 and TRBJ2-1; tentative D call: TRBD2 (6 bases). The CDR3 is 16 amino acids. Germline CDR1 is SGHRS and CDR2 is YFSETQ. The V and J ends lost 0 bases and 7 bases respectively, with 17 bases between them. The CDR3 protein is CASSLGAGSPLNEQFF. The CDR3 DNA is TGCGCCAGCAGCTTGGGGGCGGGGTCCCCCTTAAATGAGCAGTTCTTC.

The table lists this clonotype with a few counts. The CDR3 protein is CASSPASGVNTGELFF. CDR3 DNA sequence: TGTGCCAGCAGCCCCGCTAGCGGGGTGAACACCGGGGAGCTGTTTTTT. The gene calls are TRBV3-1 and TRBJ2-2, with 9 bases that match TRBD2. Germline CDR1 is LGHDT and CDR2 is YNNKEL (reference sequence). The CDR3 is 16 amino acids. The junction had 4 bases not matched to a gene; V was cut back by 4 bases and J by 1 base.

This chain joins TRBV6-5 and TRBJ2-7; 8 bases are a match to TRBD2. The CDR3 loop spans 17 amino acids. Germline CDR1 reads MNHEY; CDR2 reads SVGAGI. Unmatched junction bases numbered 11, after V lost 0 bases and J lost 4 bases. The CDR3: CASSYSSTGGPGYEQYF. CDR3 in DNA: TGTGCCAGCAGTTACTCGTCTACGGGAGGGCCTGGGTACGAGCAGTACTTC.

This clonotype was recorded only once. The V gene is TRBV24-1, the J gene TRBJ2-3; TRBD1 is a possible D gene (5 bases). V dropped 11 bases and J dropped 2 bases, with 13 bases sitting between them. The CDR3 is made up of 13 amino acids. Looked up from germline, CDR1 is KGHDR and CDR2 is SFDVKD. CDR3 nucleotides: TGTGCCATCGGAAAGGGGAACACAGATACGCAGTATTTT. Protein sequence: CAIGKGNTDTQYF.

This CDR3 is CSAATGSYEQYF. CDR3 nucleotides: TGCAGTGCTGCAACAGGGTCCTACGAGCAGTACTTC. The V gene is TRBV20-1, the J gene TRBJ2-7; D might be TRBD1 (6 bases). CDR1 is DFQATT, CDR2 SNEGSKA, per germline (reference sequence). Trimming left V 5 bases short and J 1 base short, with 9 bases between. This CDR3 has 12 residues.

This clonotype has a count of ten or more. The rearrangement joins TRBV27 to TRBJ1-6; 9 nucleotides agree with TRBD1. Trimming at V came to 5 bases and at J to 7 bases, leaving 6 bases not matched to a gene. The CDR3 sequence is 15 residues long. Germline loops: CDR1 MNHEY, CDR2 SMNVEV (reference sequence). CDR3 in DNA: TGTGCCAGCAGTGGGGGGACAGGGATGAATTCACCCCTCCACTTT. This gives the protein CASSGGTGMNSPLHF.

This rearrangement joins TRBV4-3 to TRBJ2-1; 14 nucleotides match TRBD2. Germline V gene sequence: CDR1 LGHNA, CDR2 YSLEER. CDR3 length: 17 residues. V gave up 5 bases and J gave up 4 bases; unmatched junction bases: 7. Written as DNA, the CDR3 is TGCGCCAGCAGCTTTGGGACTAGCGGGAGTGGGTACAATGAGCAGTTCTTC. Residues: CASSFGTSGSGYNEQFF.

This sequence joins TRBV29-1 and TRBJ2-1, with 7 positions matching TRBD2. The CDR3 sequence is 13 residues long. Looked up from germline, CDR1 is SQVTM and CDR2 is ANQGSEA. The J segment lost 0 bases and the V segment lost 7 bases, leaving 3 bases of the junction unmatched. The DNA for the CDR3 is TGCAGCGCGGGGGGAGGCTCCTACAATGAGCAGTTCTTC. Its protein product is CSAGGGSYNEQFF.

A note on this clonotype: At one boundary the junction diverges from the germline segment, which might be a read error. This CDR3 is CASRGTRDEKLSF. CDR3 nucleotides: TGTGCCAGCAGGGGGACCCGAGATGAAAAACTGTCTTTT. The rearrangement links TRBV2 to TRBJ1-4; D is perhaps TRBD1 (5 bases). CDR3 length equals 13 residues. The germline V gene encodes CDR1 SNHLY and CDR2 FYNNEI. Full variable domain (rest looked up from reference TRBV2 and TRBJ1-4): EPEVTQTPSHQVTQMGQEVILRCVPISNHLYFYWYRQILGQKVEFLVSFYNNEISEKSEIFDDQFSVERPDGSNFTLKIRSTKLEDSAMYFCASRGTRDEKLSFGSGTQLSVL.

Of note for this clonotype: The junction departs from germline at one end; a sequencing error may be responsible. The rearrangement links TRBV3-1 to TRBJ2-1; D might be TRBD1 (6 bases). This CDR3 has 16 residues. Germline values: CDR1 LGHDT, CDR2 YNNKEL (reference sequence). CDR3 DNA sequence: TGTGACAGCAGCCAAGAACCAGGGGTCCCCTACAATGAGCAGTTCTTC. Its protein is CDSSQEPGVPYNEQFF.

The CDR3 coding sequence is TGCGCCAGCAGCCTCGATTTTACCCGAACCTACGAGCAGTACTTC. Amino acids: CASSLDFTRTYEQYF. The V call is TRBV4-1, the J call TRBJ2-5, with D unresolved. The J call is uncertain, as TRBJ2-7 better fits the DNA end. From germline, CDR1 is MGHRA and CDR2 YSYEKL. CDR3 length: 15 residues.